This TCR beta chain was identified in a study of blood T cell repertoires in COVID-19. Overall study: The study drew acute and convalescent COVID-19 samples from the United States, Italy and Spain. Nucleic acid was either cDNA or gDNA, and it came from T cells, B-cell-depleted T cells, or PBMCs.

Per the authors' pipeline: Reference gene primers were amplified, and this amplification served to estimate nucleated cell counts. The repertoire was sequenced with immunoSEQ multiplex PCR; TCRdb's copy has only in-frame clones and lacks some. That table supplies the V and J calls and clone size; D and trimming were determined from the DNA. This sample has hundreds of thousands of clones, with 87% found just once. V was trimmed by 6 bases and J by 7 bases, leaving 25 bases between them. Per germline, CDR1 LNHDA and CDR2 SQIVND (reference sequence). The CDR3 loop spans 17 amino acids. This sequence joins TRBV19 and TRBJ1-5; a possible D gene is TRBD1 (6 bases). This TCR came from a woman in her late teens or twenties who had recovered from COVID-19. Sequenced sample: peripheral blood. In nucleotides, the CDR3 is TGTGCCAGTAGGCCCAGGGGTTACGGTAAAGGAGGCCAGCCCCAGCATTTT. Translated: CASRPRGYGKGGQPQHF.